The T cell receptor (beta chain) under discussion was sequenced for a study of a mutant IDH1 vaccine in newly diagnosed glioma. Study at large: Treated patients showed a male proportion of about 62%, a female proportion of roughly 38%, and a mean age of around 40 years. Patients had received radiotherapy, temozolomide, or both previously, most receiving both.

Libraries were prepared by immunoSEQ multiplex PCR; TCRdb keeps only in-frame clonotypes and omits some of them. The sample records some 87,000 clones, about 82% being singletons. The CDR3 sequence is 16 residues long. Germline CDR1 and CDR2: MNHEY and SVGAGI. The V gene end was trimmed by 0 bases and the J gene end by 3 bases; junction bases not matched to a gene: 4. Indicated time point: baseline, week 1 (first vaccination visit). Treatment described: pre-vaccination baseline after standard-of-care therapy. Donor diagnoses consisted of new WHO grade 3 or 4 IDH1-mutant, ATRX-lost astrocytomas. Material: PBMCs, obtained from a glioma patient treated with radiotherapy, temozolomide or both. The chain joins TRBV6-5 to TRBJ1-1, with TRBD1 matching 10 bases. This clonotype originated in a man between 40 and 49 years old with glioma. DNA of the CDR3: TGTGCCAGCAGTTACTCCGACAGGGGGCCCTACACTGAAGCTTTCTTT. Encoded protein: CASSYSDRGPYTEAFF.